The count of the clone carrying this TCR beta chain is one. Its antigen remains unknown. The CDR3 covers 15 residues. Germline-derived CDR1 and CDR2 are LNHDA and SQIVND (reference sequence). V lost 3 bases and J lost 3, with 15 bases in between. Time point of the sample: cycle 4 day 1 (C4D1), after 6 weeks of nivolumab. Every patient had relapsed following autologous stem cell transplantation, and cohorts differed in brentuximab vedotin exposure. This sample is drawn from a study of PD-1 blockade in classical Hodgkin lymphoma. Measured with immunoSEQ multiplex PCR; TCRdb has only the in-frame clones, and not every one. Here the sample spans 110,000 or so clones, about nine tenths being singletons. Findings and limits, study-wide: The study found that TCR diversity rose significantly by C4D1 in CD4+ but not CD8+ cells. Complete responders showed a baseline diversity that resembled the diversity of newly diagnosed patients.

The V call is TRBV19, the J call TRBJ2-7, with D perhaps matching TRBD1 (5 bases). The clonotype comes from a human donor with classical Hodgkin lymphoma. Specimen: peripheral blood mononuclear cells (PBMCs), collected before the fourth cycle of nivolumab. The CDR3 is CASSIPGQASYEQYF. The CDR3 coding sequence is TGTGCCAGTAGTATTCCTGGACAAGCTAGCTACGAGCAGTACTTC.